These 20 T cell receptor beta chains originate from one sample sequenced in a study of cytomegalovirus exposure and HLA in healthy donors. The PCR had 60 Vbeta and 13 Jbeta primers. Produced via immunoSEQ multiplex PCR; TCRdb's table is partial and in-frame only. This sample has over 75,000 clones, with roughly four fifths found just once. Input material: PBMCs. Receptor source: a woman aged 18-35 years in good health and CMV-seropositive.

This chain joins TRBV5-1 and TRBJ2-3, with D unclear. Germline V gene data show CDR1 as SGHRS and CDR2 as YFSETQ. The ends were cut back, 2 bases at V and 5 bases at J, with 9 bases in the middle. The CDR3 is 13 amino acids. The CDR3, as DNA: TGCGCCAGCAGCTTAGGTACGGGAGATACGCAGTATTTT. Translating gives CASSLGTGDTQYF. Combining the CDR3 with reference TRBV5-1 and TRBJ2-3 gives the whole variable domain KAGVTQTPRYLIKTRGQQVTLSCSPISGHRSVSWYQQTPGQGLQFLFEYFSETQRNKGNFPGRFSGRQFSNSRSEMNVSTLELGDSALYLCASSLGTGDTQYFGPGTRLTVL.

The chain joins TRBV29-1 to TRBJ2-7; D is possibly TRBD1 (5 bases). Germline V lookup: CDR1 SQVTM, CDR2 ANQGSEA. The CDR3 consists of 12 residues. The V gene lost 6 bases and the J gene lost 3 bases, with 12 bases spanning the gap. CDR3 in amino acids: CSVGRQGYEQYF. DNA of the CDR3: TGCAGCGTCGGCCGCCAGGGCTACGAGCAGTACTTC.

This rearrangement joins TRBV7-9 to TRBJ2-1; TRBD2 is a possible D gene (5 bases). This CDR3 contains 15 residues. Trimming pared 5 bases from V and 4 bases from J, leaving 15 bases between. Germline CDR1 is SEHNR and CDR2 is FQNEAQ (reference sequence). The chain's CDR3 is CASSPTAGEYNEQFF. The CDR3 bases are TGTGCCAGCAGCCCCACCGCGGGCGAGTACAATGAGCAGTTCTTC.

The chain uses TRBV5-4 and TRBJ1-4, with 8 bases fitting TRBD1. The CDR3 has 14 amino acids. Trimming took 1 base from V and 8 from J; bases not matched to a gene: 4. The germline V gene has CDR1 SGHNT and CDR2 YYREEE (reference sequence). CDR3 coding DNA: TGTGCCAGCAGCTTGCAGGGGGCGGACGAAAAACTGTTTTTT. Residues: CASSLQGADEKLFF.

The chain is built from TRBV7-9 and TRBJ1-2; D unresolved. The CDR3 runs to 19 residues. Between the trimmed V and J ends, which lost 0 bases and 4 bases, there was a span of 24 bases. Germline loops: CDR1 SEHNR, CDR2 FQNEAQ (reference sequence). In nucleotides, the CDR3 is TGTGCCAGCAGCTTAGCCGACCTAGAGGGCCTCTTATTGGGCTATGGCTACACCTTC. This translates into CASSLADLEGLLLGYGYTF.

The V call is TRBV4-1, the J call TRBJ2-7; 12 bases fit TRBD2. J gave up 7 bases and V 4 bases, and 8 bases lay outside the gene matches. The CDR3 length is 15 residues. Germline lookup yields CDR1 MGHRA and CDR2 YSYEKL. The CDR3 loop is CASSLDGLAGYEQYF. DNA for the CDR3: TGCGCCAGCAGCCTGGACGGACTAGCGGGATATGAGCAGTACTTC.

The chain links TRBV28 to TRBJ1-5; 7 bases map to TRBD1. Looked up from germline, CDR1 is MDHEN and CDR2 is SYDVKM. Trimming took 6 bases from V and 5 from J; bases not matched to a gene: 16. The CDR3 consists of 17 residues. DNA of the CDR3: TGTGCCAGCAGCACCCGCGGGACAAAGGGGGCCTATCAGCCCCAGCATTTT. Translated, it gives CASSTRGTKGAYQPQHF.

This sequence joins TRBV4-1 and TRBJ1-6; D gene ambiguous. Trimming stripped 2 bases from V and 4 bases from J, with 3 bases between. CDR3 length: 13 amino acids. Germline V gene lookup returns CDR1 MGHRA and CDR2 YSYEKL. The CDR3 DNA is TGCGCCAGCAGCCAACCTTATAATTCACCCCTCCACTTT. Amino acid sequence: CASSQPYNSPLHF.

V usage is TRBV4-1 and J usage is TRBJ1-1; D is ambiguous. Germline lookup yields CDR1 MGHRA and CDR2 YSYEKL. The CDR3 extends over 16 amino acids. Trimming pared 1 base from V and 1 base from J, leaving 13 bases between. This CDR3 is CASSQARGHENTEAFF. CDR3 DNA sequence: TGCGCCAGCAGCCAAGCCCGGGGTCATGAGAACACTGAAGCTTTCTTT.

The genes are TRBV6-5 and TRBJ1-2; possibly TRBD1 for D (6 bases). The V end was cut by 5 bases, the J end by 7 bases, with 20 bases between. The length of the CDR3 is 15 residues. Per germline, CDR1 MNHEY and CDR2 SVGAGI. This CDR3 reads CASSRTVLDIGGYTF. The CDR3 nucleotides read TGTGCCAGCAGTCGGACAGTCCTAGATATCGGTGGCTACACCTTC.

Only one count was recorded for this clone. V usage is TRBV9 and J usage is TRBJ2-7; 8 nucleotides align to TRBD1. This CDR3 is 15 amino acids long. CDR1 and CDR2 from the germline V gene are SGDLS and YYNGEE. Germline trimming cut 5 bases from V and 2 bases from J; bases unmatched to any gene: 9. CDR3 protein: CASSDTATGAYEQYF. CDR3 bases: TGTGCCAGCAGTGACACGGCGACAGGGGCCTACGAGCAGTACTTC.

V gene TRBV7-2 combines with J gene TRBJ1-1; D might be TRBD1 (5 bases). V was cut by 1 base and J by 7 bases, with 10 bases left in between. This CDR3 is 13 amino acids long. The germline V gene encodes CDR1 SGHTA and CDR2 FQGNSA. CDR3: CASSLVVQGEAFF. CDR3 nucleotides: TGTGCCAGCAGCTTAGTGGTTCAGGGTGAAGCTTTCTTT.

This clone occurred once. This chain connects TRBV6-6 to TRBJ2-3; 8 bases are a match to TRBD2. V gave up 2 bases and J gave up 4 bases; unmatched junction bases: 5. The germline V gene encodes CDR1 MNHNY and CDR2 SVGAGI (reference sequence). CDR3 length equals 15 residues. The DNA of the CDR3 is TGTGCCAGCAGTTACAACGGGGGGGCGGCAGATACGCAGTATTTT. Its translation: CASSYNGGAADTQYF.

DNA for the CDR3: TGCGCCAGCAGATTAGGGGTTAACATGAACACTGAAGCTTTCTTT. It specifies CASRLGVNMNTEAFF. The chain couples TRBV5-1 to TRBJ1-1; D may be TRBD1 (5 bases). V lost 5 bases, J lost 0 bases, and 14 bases lay in between. This CDR3 is 15 amino acids long. Germline lookup yields CDR1 SGHRS and CDR2 YFSETQ.

V usage is TRBV7-8 and J usage is TRBJ2-1; D gene ambiguous. With 1 base removed from V and 4 bases from J, the gap between germline ends came to 8 bases. CDR3 length equals 14 residues. Looked up from germline, CDR1 is SGHVS and CDR2 is FQNEAQ. The CDR3 here is CASSLEPGYNEQFF. Written as DNA, the CDR3 is TGTGCCAGCAGCTTAGAGCCAGGATACAATGAGCAGTTCTTC.

The J gene is TRBJ1-1, the V gene TRBV15; TRBD1 agrees at 7 bases. The V gene end was trimmed by 5 bases and the J gene end by 3 bases; junction bases not matched to a gene: 6. Germline V lookup: CDR1 LNHNV, CDR2 YYDKDF (reference sequence). The CDR3 consists of 14 residues. Here the CDR3 reads CATSSYTGDTEAFF. CDR3 DNA: TGTGCCACCAGCTCCTACACAGGGGACACTGAAGCTTTCTTT.

The chain is built from TRBV2 and TRBJ1-2; possibly TRBD1 for D (6 bases). The CDR3 covers 14 residues. CDR1 is SNHLY, CDR2 FYNNEI, per germline. V lost 10 bases and J lost 0, with 15 bases in between. The CDR3 sequence: CANTGLPSNYGYTF. As DNA, the CDR3 is TGTGCCAACACAGGGCTCCCGTCTAACTATGGCTACACCTTC.

The V gene is TRBV6-5, the J gene TRBJ1-4, with TRBD1 as a possible D gene (5 bases). CDR3 length: 15 residues. Germline V gives CDR1 MNHEY, CDR2 SVGAGI. V was cut by 3 bases and J by 11 bases, with 19 bases left in between. The DNA of the CDR3 is TGTGCCAGCAGTTATCGATCAGGGTCTGGCGGCAAACTGTTTTTT. Protein sequence: CASSYRSGSGGKLFF.

This clone was detected only once. The chain employs TRBV4-1 and TRBJ2-1, with 9 nucleotides matching TRBD2. The J segment lost 1 base and the V segment lost 3 bases, leaving 13 bases of the junction unmatched. This CDR3 has 19 amino acids. CDR1 MGHRA and CDR2 YSYEKL come from the germline V gene. The CDR3 bases are TGCGCCAGCAGCCAGGGGAATGGGCGGGGGGGCGAATCCTACAATGAGCAGTTCTTC. Translated: CASSQGNGRGGESYNEQFF.

This clone was seen once. The V call is TRBV7-9, the J call TRBJ2-5; D is possibly TRBD1 (6 bases). The CDR3 is made up of 15 amino acids. Germline assignment: CDR1 SEHNR and CDR2 FQNEAQ (reference sequence). The V gene lost 0 bases and the J gene lost 3 bases, with 11 bases spanning the gap. This CDR3 is CASSLAPRGEETQYF. In DNA, the CDR3 is TGTGCCAGCAGCTTAGCCCCCAGGGGTGAAGAGACCCAGTACTTC.